Presented here are 16 T cell receptor beta chains from one specimen sequenced in a study of T cell responses to AZD1222 COVID-19 vaccine. Profiling relied on immunoSEQ multiplex PCR, and the TCRdb table lists in-frame clones only, not all of them. The repertoire includes approximately 110,000 clones, over 75% of them detected once, and approximately 1.3% sits in the top ten. The sample here was peripheral blood, taken on day 0 of AZD1222 vaccination. The receptors originated from an adult in good health.

CDR3 nucleotide sequence: TGTGCCAGTAGGGCCACGCGCAGGAGGGACTATGGCTACACCTTC. The encoded protein is CASRATRRRDYGYTF. The genes are TRBV19 and TRBJ1-2; D unresolved. The V gene's germline CDR1 is LNHDA and CDR2 SQIVND (reference sequence). The CDR3 covers 15 residues. V lost 6 bases, J lost 3 bases, and 17 bases lay in between.

The J gene is TRBJ1-2, the V gene TRBV3-1 (or the pseudogene TRBV3-2); maybe TRBD1 (5 bases). Trimming removed 4 bases at V and 4 bases at J, with 13 bases between. CDR1 LGHDT and CDR2 YNNKEL come from the germline V gene (reference sequence). The CDR3 is made up of 14 amino acids. This chain's CDR3 is CASSPGTGLYGYTF. The DNA of the CDR3 is TGTGCCAGCAGCCCCGGGACTGGACTCTATGGCTACACCTTC.

The J gene is TRBJ1-3, the V gene TRBV3-1 (or the pseudogene TRBV3-2); D call uncertain. This CDR3 comprises 14 residues. Germline lookup yields CDR1 LGHDT and CDR2 YNNKEL (reference sequence). The V gene lost 4 bases and the J gene lost 0 bases, with 7 bases spanning the gap. DNA of the CDR3: TGTGCCAGCAGCCTAACGGACTCTGGAAACACCATATATTTT. Protein sequence: CASSLTDSGNTIYF.

This chain connects TRBV3-1 (or the pseudogene TRBV3-2) to TRBJ2-7, with 11 bases lining up with TRBD2. The V gene's germline CDR1 is LGHDT and CDR2 YNNKEL (reference sequence). With 2 bases clipped from V and 4 bases from J, the junction kept 4 bases outside the gene matches. The CDR3 totals 15 residues. The CDR3 DNA follows: TGTGCCAGCAGCCAACCGGGACTAGCGGCGTACGAGCAGTACTTC. Translation: CASSQPGLAAYEQYF.

V and J are TRBV5-1 and TRBJ2-5, with 10 bases fitting TRBD2. Germline V lookup: CDR1 SGHRS, CDR2 YFSETQ. The CDR3 is 16 residues long. Unmatched junction bases numbered 7, after V lost 0 bases and J lost 5 bases. CDR3 amino acids: CASSLGPSGGWETQYF. The DNA for the CDR3 is TGCGCCAGCAGCTTGGGGCCTAGCGGGGGTTGGGAGACCCAGTACTTC.

This rearrangement joins TRBV5-5 to TRBJ1-2, with D tentatively TRBD1 (6 bases). Germline V CDR1 and CDR2: SGHKS, YYEKEE (reference sequence). The CDR3 contains 15 residues. Trimming cost V 3 bases and J 1 base, with 13 bases left between them. CDR3 DNA: TGTGCCAGCAGCTATGGCCGGGGGCTTAACTATGGCTACACCTTC. This sequence encodes CASSYGRGLNYGYTF.

The rearrangement links TRBV5-6 to TRBJ2-2; tentatively, D is TRBD1 (5 bases). Germline CDR1 is SGHDT and CDR2 is YYEEEE. The CDR3 length is 13 residues. V lost 4 bases to trimming and J lost 6 bases, with 10 bases between them. The CDR3, as DNA: TGTGCCAGCAGCCAGACAGTTCCCGGGGAGCTGTTTTTT. As protein: CASSQTVPGELFF.

The chain uses TRBV3-1 (or the pseudogene TRBV3-2) and TRBJ2-3; maybe TRBD2 (5 bases). Germline V gene data show CDR1 as LGHDT and CDR2 as YNNKEL (reference sequence). Deletions cut 1 base from V and 5 bases from J, with 7 bases between. The CDR3 loop spans 13 amino acids. CDR3: CASSQVGIDTQYF. The CDR3 region has the DNA TGTGCCAGCAGCCAAGTCGGGATAGATACGCAGTATTTT.

CDR3 residues: CASSAGLESIQYF. In nucleotides, the CDR3 is TGTGCCAGCAGTGCAGGGTTAGAATCCATTCAGTACTTC. V usage is TRBV2 and J usage is TRBJ2-4, with a possible D match to TRBD1 (5 bases). The CDR3 loop spans 13 amino acids. The germline CDR1 and CDR2 sequences are SNHLY and FYNNEI. Trimming took 4 bases from V and 9 from J, leaving 13 bases between them.

The chain recombines TRBV15 with TRBJ2-3; the match to TRBD2 covers 8 bases. Germline V gene lookup returns CDR1 LNHNV and CDR2 YYDKDF (reference sequence). The V and J ends lost 4 bases and 6 bases, in that order; junction bases with no gene match: 9. The CDR3 totals 15 residues. The chain's CDR3 is CATSTPGLEVDTQYF. CDR3 coding DNA: TGTGCCACCAGCACACCGGGACTAGAAGTGGATACGCAGTATTTT.

The chain recombines TRBV9 with TRBJ2-2; D tentatively reads TRBD1 or TRBD2 (5 bases each). CDR1 is SGDLS and CDR2 is YYNGEE in the germline V gene. V was shortened by 4 bases and J by 0 bases, with 10 bases between the two germline ends. The length of the CDR3 is 15 residues. The CDR3 loop is CASSPGTTNTGELFF. Written as DNA, the CDR3 is TGTGCCAGCAGCCCCGGGACGACGAACACCGGGGAGCTGTTTTTT.

This rearrangement joins TRBV13 to TRBJ1-6, with 12 nucleotides matching TRBD1. Trimming cost V 5 bases and J 10 bases; bases outside gene matches: 3. The germline V gene encodes CDR1 PRHDT and CDR2 FYEKMQ (reference sequence). The CDR3 has 14 amino acids. CDR3 sequence (DNA): TGTGCCAGCAGCACCGGGACAGGGGGCTCACCCCTCCACTTT. It codes for CASSTGTGGSPLHF. Filled out from reference TRBV13 and TRBJ1-6, the complete variable domain reads AAGVIQSPRHLIKEKRETATLKCYPIPRHDTVYWYQQGPGQDPQFLISFYEKMQSDKGSIPDRFSAQQFSDYHSELNMSSLELGDSALYFCASSTGTGGSPLHFGNGTRLTVT.

This clone turned up a few times. The genes are TRBV5-1 and TRBJ1-6; the D gene is possibly TRBD1 (5 bases). The V end lost 4 bases, the J end lost 8 bases, and 19 bases lay between the germline ends. The CDR3 totals 16 residues. CDR1 and CDR2 (germline): SGHRS, YFSETQ. This chain's CDR3 is CASSPTGRGKDSPLHF. DNA of the CDR3: TGCGCCAGCAGCCCCACGGGACGGGGGAAAGATTCACCCCTCCACTTT.

This clone is a singleton in its sample. The J gene is TRBJ1-4, the V gene TRBV5-1; the D gene is possibly TRBD1 (6 bases). This CDR3 has 14 residues. The germline gives CDR1 SGHRS, CDR2 YFSETQ. The germline V and J ends were trimmed by 5 bases and 6 bases, with 14 bases remaining between them. CDR3 residues: CASRSVQGDEKLFF. The CDR3 bases are TGCGCCAGCAGATCTGTACAGGGAGATGAAAAACTGTTTTTT.

V and J are TRBV5-4 and TRBJ1-6, with D perhaps TRBD1 (6 bases). Germline values: CDR1 SGHNT, CDR2 YYREEE (reference sequence). Trimming left V 4 bases short and J 0 bases short, with 14 bases between. The CDR3 runs 17 residues. The chain's CDR3 is CASSRRGGGSYNSPLHF. The CDR3 nucleotides are TGTGCCAGCAGCCGCCGTGGGGGCGGCTCCTATAATTCACCCCTCCACTTT. Together with reference TRBV5-4 and TRBJ1-6, the CDR3 gives the full variable domain: ETGVTQSPTHLIKTRGQQVTLRCSSQSGHNTVSWYQQALGQGPQFIFQYYREEENGRGNFPPRFSGLQFPNYSSELNVNALELDDSALYLCASSRRGGGSYNSPLHFGNGTRLTVT.

This clone was seen only once. Here the CDR3 DNA reads TGTGCCAGCAGCTTTTACGGCTCTTACTCGAACACCGGGGAGCTGTTTTTT. Its translation is CASSFYGSYSNTGELFF. The chain recombines TRBV7-2 with TRBJ2-2; no clear D gene. This CDR3 spans 17 amino acids. Germline CDR1 and CDR2: SGHTA and FQGNSA. The V end lost 3 bases, the J end lost 0 bases, and 14 bases lay between the germline ends.